This T cell receptor (beta chain) was retrieved from a study of regulatory T cells in long-lasting Graves disease. Notes on this clonotype: A junction boundary mismatches the germline segment, possibly from a read error.

This sample's time point: newly diagnosed GD, antithyroid drugs for less than 3 months. Isolated PBMC RNA provided the starting material for the TCR library. In each case, Graves' disease was diagnosed per American Thyroid Association guidelines. The CDR3 loop spans 15 amino acids. Germline values: CDR1 KGHDR, CDR2 SFDVKD. TCR beta libraries were built with iRepertoire HTBI primers and Arm-PCR of CDR3 regions. TCRdb ran MiXCR on the multiplex PCR reads and lists one entry per CDR3 protein. The profile covers under 700,000 distinct CDR3 sequences, with roughly 16% appearing a single time and just under 25% taken by the ten largest. This same sample was also part of a study on T cells in Graves' hyperthyroidism and ophthalmopathy. That report notes: The model foresaw ophthalmopathy a median roughly 6 months prior to onset.

The specimen comprised peripheral blood mononuclear cells (PBMCs), sampled at new diagnosis, from a patient treated with antithyroid drugs. The clonotype was recovered from a woman aged 35 to 59 with Graves disease. This chain uses TRBV24-1 with TRBJ2-4; no definite D call. CDR3 residues: CATGDRDNAKNIQYF. Written as DNA, the CDR3 is TGTGCCACCGGTGATCGCGACAACGCCAAAAACATTCAGTACTTC.